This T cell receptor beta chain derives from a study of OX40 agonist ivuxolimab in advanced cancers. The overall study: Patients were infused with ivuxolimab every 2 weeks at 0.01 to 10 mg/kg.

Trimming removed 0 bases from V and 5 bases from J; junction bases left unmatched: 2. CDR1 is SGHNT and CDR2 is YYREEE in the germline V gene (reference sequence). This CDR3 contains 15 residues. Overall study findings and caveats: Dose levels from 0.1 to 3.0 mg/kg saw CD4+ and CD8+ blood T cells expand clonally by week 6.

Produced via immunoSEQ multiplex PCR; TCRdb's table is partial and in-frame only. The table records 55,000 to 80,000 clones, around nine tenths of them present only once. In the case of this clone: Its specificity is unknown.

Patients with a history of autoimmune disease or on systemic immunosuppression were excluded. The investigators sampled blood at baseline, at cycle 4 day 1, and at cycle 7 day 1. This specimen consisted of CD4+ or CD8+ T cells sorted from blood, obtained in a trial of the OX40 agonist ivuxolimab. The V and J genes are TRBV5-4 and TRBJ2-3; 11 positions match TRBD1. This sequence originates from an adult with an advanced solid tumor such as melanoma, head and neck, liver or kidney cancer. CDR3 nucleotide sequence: TGTGCCAGCAGCTTGGCAGGGACAGGGGGAGATACGCAGTATTTT. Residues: CASSLAGTGGDTQYF. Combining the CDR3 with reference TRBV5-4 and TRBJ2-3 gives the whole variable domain ETGVTQSPTHLIKTRGQQVTLRCSSQSGHNTVSWYQQALGQGPQFIFQYYREEENGRGNFPPRFSGLQFPNYSSELNVNALELDDSALYLCASSLAGTGGDTQYFGPGTRLTVL.